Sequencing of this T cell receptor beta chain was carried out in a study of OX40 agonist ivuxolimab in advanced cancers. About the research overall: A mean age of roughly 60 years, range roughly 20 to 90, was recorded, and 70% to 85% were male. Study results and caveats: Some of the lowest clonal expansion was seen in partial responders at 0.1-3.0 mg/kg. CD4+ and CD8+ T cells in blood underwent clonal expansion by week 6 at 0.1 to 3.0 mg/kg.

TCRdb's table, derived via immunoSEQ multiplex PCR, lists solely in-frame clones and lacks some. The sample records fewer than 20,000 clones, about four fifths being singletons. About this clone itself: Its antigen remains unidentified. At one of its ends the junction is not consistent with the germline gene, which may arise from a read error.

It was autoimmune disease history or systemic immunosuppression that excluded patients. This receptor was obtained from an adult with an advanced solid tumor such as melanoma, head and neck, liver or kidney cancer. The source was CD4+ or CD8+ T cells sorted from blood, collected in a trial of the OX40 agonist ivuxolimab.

In DNA, the CDR3 is TGTGCTAGCAGCTTAGGGGGACTAGCGGGAGCTTTGGACACCGGGGAGCTGTTTTTT. It is translated as CASSLGGLAGALDTGELFF. V is TRBV7-7 and J is TRBJ2-2, with TRBD2 matching 14 bases. The CDR3 spans 19 residues. Germline lookup yields CDR1 SSHAT and CDR2 FNYEAQ (reference sequence).